Each of the 3 T cell receptor beta chains below was sequenced from the same sample in a study of T cells in Graves' hyperthyroidism and ophthalmopathy. What was amplified from RNA transcripts were TCR beta CDR3 regions. First-round RT-PCR targeting the TCR CDR3 was performed with the HTBI primer set. TCRdb analysed the multiplex PCR reads with MiXCR anew, one entry per CDR3 protein. The sample yields about 640,000 distinct CDR3 sequences, around 20% seen once. Material: blood. Receptor source: a man aged 25-45 years with Graves' ophthalmopathy.

The chain carries TRBV20-1 and TRBJ2-1, with D uncertain. Germline V lookup: CDR1 DFQATT, CDR2 SNEGSKA (reference sequence). V gave up 7 bases and J gave up 6 bases, with 13 bases separating them. The CDR3 spans 12 residues. The CDR3 is CSGRNDFNEQFF. CDR3 DNA sequence: TGCAGTGGTCGGAACGACTTCAATGAGCAGTTCTTC.

The table lists this clonotype with many counts. The rearrangement links TRBV28 to TRBJ1-1, with D unclear. Trimming cost V 7 bases and J 5 bases, with 8 bases left between them. Germline V gene sequence: CDR1 MDHEN, CDR2 SYDVKM. This CDR3 contains 11 residues. The CDR3 spells CASTQGTEAFF. CDR3 DNA sequence: TGTGCCAGCACCCAAGGGACTGAAGCTTTCTTT.

The chain links TRBV12-3 or TRBV12-4 to TRBJ2-3; D gene uncertain. CDR3 size: 13 residues. V was pared by 6 bases and J by 4 bases, with 11 bases between. Here the CDR3 DNA reads TGTGCCAGCAGCCCCCATAGCCCAGATACGCAGTATTTT. Its translation is CASSPHSPDTQYF.